These 28 T cell receptor beta chains were all obtained from the same sample, sequenced in a study of neoadjuvant anti-PD-1 for oral cavity cancer. Data came from immunoSEQ multiplex PCR; TCRdb stores just in-frame clones and leaves some out. The table records 9,500 to 15,000 clones, 64% of them present only once. The sample was tumor tissue, taken before nivolumab (anti-PD-1) treatment. The receptors stem from a person aged 40 to 85 with oral cavity squamous cell carcinoma. The donor label of this sample is uncertain.

A few counts support this clone. V is TRBV18 and J is TRBJ1-1, with D hard to call. V lost 2 bases and J 0 bases, leaving 16 bases between the germline ends. In germline, CDR1 is KGHSH, CDR2 LQKENI. The CDR3 extends over 17 amino acids. The CDR3 loop is CASSPLPSDVMNTEAFF. CDR3 nucleotides: TGTGCCAGCTCACCATTGCCAAGTGACGTAATGAACACTGAAGCTTTCTTT.

The chain joins TRBV19 to TRBJ1-2, with D possibly TRBD1 on 5 matching bases. The CDR3 consists of 14 residues. Deletions cut 4 bases from V and 9 bases from J, with 18 bases between. Germline CDR1 and CDR2: LNHDA and SQIVND (reference sequence). The CDR3 sequence: CASSTTGTRGSYTF. The CDR3 DNA is TGTGCCAGTAGTACTACGGGCACAAGGGGTAGCTACACCTTC.

This clone was counted a few times. This chain joins TRBV7-8 and TRBJ1-4; D is uncertain. Germline assignment: CDR1 SGHVS and CDR2 FQNEAQ. Trimming cost V 0 bases and J 0 bases, with 20 bases left between them. CDR3 length: 20 amino acids. The CDR3 coding sequence is TGTGCCAGCAGCTTAGCTGCCCGAACGGATGTAGCTGCAACTAATGAAAAACTGTTTTTT. Protein sequence: CASSLAARTDVAATNEKLFF.

This clone has a handful of counts. This chain links TRBV2 with TRBJ1-4; D remains unclear. Between the trimmed V and J ends, which lost 6 bases and 4 bases, there was a span of 12 bases. From germline, CDR1 is SNHLY and CDR2 FYNNEI. This CDR3 region has 14 residues. The CDR3 DNA sequence: TGTGCCAGCAGGCTCGATGGTTTTAATGAAAAACTGTTTTTT. Its protein is CASRLDGFNEKLFF.

This chain links TRBV29-1 with TRBJ2-1; 10 nucleotides agree with TRBD2. V lost 7 bases and J lost 5; bases outside the gene matches: 11. This CDR3 has 15 residues. CDR1 is SQVTM and CDR2 is ANQGSEA in the germline V gene. The CDR3 nucleotides are TGCAGCGGCCCAATGGGGCTAGCGGGGGACAATGAGCAGTTCTTC. Its protein product is CSGPMGLAGDNEQFF.

The V gene is TRBV4-1, the J gene TRBJ2-2, with a tentative D call TRBD2 (5 bases). V lost 7 bases to trimming and J lost 0 bases, with 12 bases between them. Germline V gives CDR1 MGHRA, CDR2 YSYEKL. The length of the CDR3 is 15 residues. The CDR3 here is CASTRDFANTGELFF. CDR3 in DNA: TGCGCCAGCACACGGGATTTCGCGAACACCGGGGAGCTGTTTTTT.

The rearrangement uses TRBV27 and TRBJ2-1; tentatively, D is TRBD1 (6 bases). Germline loops: CDR1 MNHEY, CDR2 SMNVEV (reference sequence). There are 16 residues in the CDR3. Trimming cost V 0 bases and J 8 bases, with 17 bases left between them. The CDR3: CASSLSIGGAIHEQFF. CDR3 coding DNA: TGTGCCAGCAGTTTATCGATTGGGGGCGCTATACATGAGCAGTTCTTC.

This sequence joins TRBV19 and TRBJ1-2; D remains unclear. The V end lost 6 bases, the J end lost 4 bases, and 12 bases lay between the germline ends. Looked up from germline, CDR1 is LNHDA and CDR2 is SQIVND (reference sequence). This CDR3 is built from 13 residues. CDR3 nucleotides: TGTGCCAGTAGAGGCATAAGCCCCTATGGCTACACCTTC. Its translation is CASRGISPYGYTF.

This clone was seen only a few times. The chain has TRBV28 and TRBJ1-2; TRBD1 matches 7 bases. Germline CDR1 reads MDHEN; CDR2 reads SYDVKM. V trimming: 10 bases; J trimming: 3 bases; junction bases outside the gene matches: 14. CDR3 length equals 15 residues. The CDR3 loop reads CATFGWGQNYYGYTF. The CDR3 DNA sequence: TGTGCCACCTTCGGTTGGGGACAGAACTACTATGGCTACACCTTC.

In this sample, this clone turned up a few times. The chain uses TRBV6-5 and TRBJ1-1; TRBD1 is a possible D gene (6 bases). The CDR3 is 14 amino acids. Trimming left V 6 bases short and J 5 bases short, with 16 bases between. Looked up from germline, CDR1 is MNHEY and CDR2 is SVGAGI. The CDR3 spells CASSLRGGGTEAFF. The CDR3 region has the DNA TGTGCCAGCAGCCTCAGGGGCGGAGGGACTGAAGCTTTCTTT.

The chain recombines TRBV7-8 with TRBJ1-3; no clear D. V was trimmed by 4 bases and J by 3 bases, leaving 13 bases between them. Germline V gene data show CDR1 as SGHVS and CDR2 as FQNEAQ. The CDR3 consists of 15 residues. Here the CDR3 reads CASSSDGNRGNTIYF. CDR3 DNA sequence: TGTGCCAGCAGCTCGGACGGGAACCGTGGAAACACCATATATTTT.

CDR3 in DNA: TGTGCCATCAGGGGACAGAACCAAGAGACCCAGTACTTC. Its translation is CAIRGQNQETQYF. The rearrangement links TRBV10-3 to TRBJ2-5; 7 bases map to TRBD1. This CDR3 comprises 13 residues. V lost 6 bases, J lost 0 bases, and 1 base stayed unmatched. Per germline, CDR1 ENHRY and CDR2 SYGVKD.

This clone was observed a few times. V usage is TRBV18 and J usage is TRBJ1-4; TRBD1 agrees at 9 bases. The germline CDR1 and CDR2 sequences are KGHSH and LQKENI. CDR3 length: 15 residues. V shed 2 bases, J shed 7 bases, and the junction held 5 bases outside the gene matches. The CDR3 region has the DNA TGTGCCAGCTCACCAAGGGGACAGGGAGGTGAAAAACTGTTTTTT. It encodes CASSPRGQGGEKLFF.

The V gene is TRBV5-1, the J gene TRBJ2-1, with 9 bases lining up with TRBD1. J was trimmed by 7 bases and V by 4 bases; bases with no gene match: 9. This CDR3 is 15 amino acids long. Germline values: CDR1 SGHRS, CDR2 YFSETQ. As DNA, the CDR3 is TGCGCCAGCAGCCAAGGGGGGGACAGGGAGAATGAGCAGTTCTTC. Translated: CASSQGGDRENEQFF.

The genes are TRBV7-9 and TRBJ2-1; TRBD1 matches 8 bases. Per germline, CDR1 SEHNR and CDR2 FQNEAQ (reference sequence). CDR3 length: 16 residues. Germline trimming cut 4 bases from V and 8 bases from J; bases unmatched to any gene: 13. The DNA of the CDR3 is TGTGCCAGCAGCTCCGTTTGGACAGGGTTTAGGTATGAGCAGTTCTTC. This sequence encodes CASSSVWTGFRYEQFF. Full variable domain (missing parts from reference TRBV7-9 and TRBJ2-1): DTGVSQNPRHKITKRGQNVTFRCDPISEHNRLYWYRQTLGQGPEFLTYFQNEAQLEKSRLLSDRFSAERPKGSFSTLEIQRTEQGDSAMYLCASSSVWTGFRYEQFFGPGTRLTVL.

The CDR3 reads CASSEPGNFYGYTF. As DNA, the CDR3 is TGTGCCAGCAGTGAACCGGGCAACTTTTATGGCTACACCTTC. The J gene is TRBJ1-2, the V gene TRBV6-1; D is ambiguous. The CDR3 covers 14 residues. V lost 2 bases and J lost 5, with 12 bases in between. CDR1 is MNHNS, CDR2 SASEGT, per germline.

This clone was seen only a few times. The V call is TRBV5-1, the J call TRBJ2-1; 8 nucleotides line up with TRBD2. Germline V gene lookup returns CDR1 SGHRS and CDR2 YFSETQ. The CDR3 extends over 15 amino acids. With 4 bases clipped from V and 9 bases from J, the junction kept 12 bases outside the gene matches. The CDR3: CASSAGQYAGGEQFF. The CDR3 DNA reads TGCGCCAGCAGCGCCGGACAGTATGCGGGAGGTGAGCAGTTCTTC.

This clone was recorded once. CDR3: CASSFLRVNTGELFF. In nucleotides, the CDR3 is TGTGCCAGCAGCTTTCTAAGGGTGAACACCGGGGAGCTGTTTTTT. The chain combines TRBV5-4 with TRBJ2-2; D ambiguous. V was trimmed by 2 bases and J by 1 base, leaving 9 bases between them. The germline V gene has CDR1 SGHNT and CDR2 YYREEE (reference sequence). The CDR3 sequence is 15 residues long.

V usage is TRBV7-2 and J usage is TRBJ1-1; possibly TRBD1 for D (5 bases). V lost 5 bases to trimming and J lost 11 bases, with 21 bases between them. Germline V gives CDR1 SGHTA, CDR2 FQGNSA. The CDR3 length is 14 residues. The DNA of the CDR3 is TGTGCCAGCAGCCCCCCCGGGGCCCGGGCCTGGGCTTTCTTT. This codes for CASSPPGARAWAFF.

This clone was seen only once. CDR3 in DNA: TGTGCCAGCAGAGGACAGGGGACAGATACGCAGTATTTT. Translating gives CASRGQGTDTQYF. J is TRBJ2-3 and V is TRBV11-2, with TRBD1 matching 9 bases. CDR1 and CDR2 from the germline V gene are SGHAT and FQNNGV. The V and J ends lost 6 bases and 3 bases, in that order; junction bases with no gene match: 1. This CDR3 comprises 13 residues.

DNA of the CDR3: TGTGCCAGCAGCTTAGCGCAACGGGAGACCCAGTACTTC. This encodes CASSLAQRETQYF. The rearrangement uses TRBV7-8 and TRBJ2-5; D gene ambiguous. This CDR3 has 13 amino acids. Germline-derived CDR1 and CDR2 are SGHVS and FQNEAQ. With 0 bases removed from V and 5 bases from J, the gap between germline ends came to 7 bases.

The chain joins TRBV5-6 to TRBJ1-2; perhaps TRBD1 as D (5 bases). This CDR3 spans 15 amino acids. Per germline, CDR1 SGHDT and CDR2 YYEEEE. Trimming took 0 bases from V and 2 from J, leaving 11 bases between them. CDR3 coding DNA: TGTGCCAGCAGCTTGGGGGGCTACAAAAACTATGGCTACACCTTC. This encodes CASSLGGYKNYGYTF.

This chain uses TRBV2 with TRBJ2-1; 10 bases are shared with TRBD2. Unmatched junction bases numbered 8, after V lost 2 bases and J lost 7 bases. The CDR3 totals 16 residues. Germline V gives CDR1 SNHLY, CDR2 FYNNEI. The CDR3 DNA reads as TGTGCCAGCAGTGAAAGGGCTAGCGGGAGTTCTAATGAGCAGTTCTTC. It translates to CASSERASGSSNEQFF.

The chain joins TRBV6-6 to TRBJ1-2; no definite D call. V gave up 6 bases and J gave up 4 bases, with 15 bases separating them. The CDR3 totals 14 residues. Germline V gene data show CDR1 as MNHNY and CDR2 as SVGAGI (reference sequence). In nucleotides, the CDR3 is TGTGCCAGCAGGGCCTCCGGGGAGGGCTATGGCTACACCTTC. The encoded protein is CASRASGEGYGYTF.

The chain uses TRBV7-9 and TRBJ2-3, with 9 bases matching TRBD1. With 6 bases clipped from V and 3 bases from J, the junction kept 1 base outside the gene matches. Germline V gives CDR1 SEHNR, CDR2 FQNEAQ (reference sequence). CDR3 length equals 13 residues. The CDR3 sequence: CASRGQGTDTQYF. CDR3 DNA sequence: TGTGCCAGCAGAGGACAGGGGACAGATACGCAGTATTTT.

The chain uses TRBV18 and TRBJ2-7, with no clear D. The CDR3 spans 13 residues. CDR1 KGHSH and CDR2 LQKENI come from the germline V gene. V was clipped by 4 bases and J by 0 bases, with 7 bases between them. CDR3 sequence reads: CASSRLSSYEQYF. The DNA for the CDR3 is TGTGCCAGCTCACGCCTGAGCTCCTACGAGCAGTACTTC.

The chain recombines TRBV6-5 with TRBJ2-3, with TRBD2 matching 10 bases. The CDR3 is made up of 15 amino acids. Germline V gives CDR1 MNHEY, CDR2 SVGAGI. The junction had 3 bases not matched to a gene; V was cut back by 6 bases and J by 0 bases. CDR3 sequence (DNA): TGTGCCAGCAGCGGGACTAGCGTGAGCACAGATACGCAGTATTTT. Protein product: CASSGTSVSTDTQYF.

This rearrangement joins TRBV19 to TRBJ2-3; possibly TRBD2 for D (7 bases). V gave up 6 bases and J gave up 3 bases, with 16 bases separating them. The CDR3 has 15 amino acids. Germline CDR1 is LNHDA and CDR2 is SQIVND (reference sequence). CDR3: CASRTGGGATDTQYF. CDR3 bases: TGTGCCAGTAGGACGGGCGGGGGCGCGACAGATACGCAGTATTTT.